This T cell receptor (beta chain) appears in the sequencing data of a study of T-cell reconstitution after alpha-beta-depleted transplantation in children. Study conclusions and caveats: Alpha-beta T cells present about two months after transplant were reported to originate from several hundred expanded graft clones. Certain patients had high TCRbeta diversity at day 60, and it came from recipient T cells and thymic progenitors that survived.

Many counts were recorded for this clonotype. The antigen is unknown. Preparation of the TCRbeta library was carried out with unique molecular identifiers. In TCRdb, the PCR reads were re-called with MiXCR into one record per CDR3 protein. The data contain 250,000 to 300,000 distinct CDR3 sequences, about 9.5% of them singletons. The CDR3 consists of 13 residues. The V end was cut by 2 bases, the J end by 3 bases, with 7 bases between. Germline-derived CDR1 and CDR2 are KGHSH and LQKENI. The receptor was derived from a boy younger than two with acute myeloid leukemia, due to receive a stem cell transplant. The starting material was PBMCs, obtained before TCRalphabeta/CD19-depleted stem cell transplant. This chain uses TRBV18 with TRBJ2-5; the D is unclear. CDR3 coding DNA: TGTGCCAGCTCACCAAGCGTCAAAGAGACCCAGTACTTC. Amino acids: CASSPSVKETQYF.